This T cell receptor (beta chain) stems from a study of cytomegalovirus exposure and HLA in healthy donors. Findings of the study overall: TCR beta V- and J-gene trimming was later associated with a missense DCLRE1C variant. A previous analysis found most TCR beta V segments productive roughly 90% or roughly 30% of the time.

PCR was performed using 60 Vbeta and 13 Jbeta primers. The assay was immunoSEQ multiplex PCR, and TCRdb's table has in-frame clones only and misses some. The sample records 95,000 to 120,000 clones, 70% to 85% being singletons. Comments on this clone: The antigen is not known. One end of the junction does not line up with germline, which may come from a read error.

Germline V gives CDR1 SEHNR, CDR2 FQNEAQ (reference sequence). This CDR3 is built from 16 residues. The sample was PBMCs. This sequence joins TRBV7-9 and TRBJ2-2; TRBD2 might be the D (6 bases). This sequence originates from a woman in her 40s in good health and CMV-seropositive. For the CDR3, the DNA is TGTTCCAGCAGCCCGGCACTAGCCTCGAACACCGGGGAGCTGTTTTTT. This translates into CSSSPALASNTGELFF.